This paragraph covers one T cell receptor (beta chain) sequence. In the authors' workflow: Estimated nucleated cell counts came from reference gene primer amplification. Profiling relied on immunoSEQ multiplex PCR, and the TCRdb table lists in-frame clones only, not all of them. The D gene and trimming were derived from the DNA, and the V and J assignments and clone size from that table. This table has 300,000 to 450,000 clones, around 90% appearing once. Germline CDR1 and CDR2: SGHVS and FQNEAQ. V trimming: 0 bases; J trimming: 6 bases; junction bases outside the gene matches: 2. The CDR3 sequence is 14 residues long. This sample was included in a study of blood T cell repertoires in COVID-19. Study-wide background: Sources were T cells, B-cell-depleted T cells, or PBMCs; the material itself was cDNA or gDNA.

This chain joins TRBV7-8 and TRBJ2-3; 8 positions agree with TRBD2. Sequences were obtained from peripheral blood. This clonotype was obtained from a human donor in a cohort sampled during active COVID-19. CDR3 loop: CASSLATSADTQYF. The CDR3 DNA sequence: TGTGCCAGCAGCTTAGCGACTAGCGCCGATACGCAGTATTTT. The whole variable domain, remainder taken from reference TRBV7-8 and TRBJ2-3, is GAGVSQSPRYKVAKRGQDVALRCDPISGHVSLFWYQQALGQGPEFLTYFQNEAQLDKSGLPSDRFFAERPEGSVSTLKIQRTQQEDSAVYLCASSLATSADTQYFGPGTRLTVL.